This T cell receptor beta chain is from a study of blood T cell repertoires in COVID-19. Looking at the study overall: Spain, Italy and the United States supplied samples that represented acute and convalescent COVID-19.

Trimming left V 11 bases short and J 2 bases short, with 16 bases between. The CDR3 sequence is 13 residues long. Per germline, CDR1 WSHSY and CDR2 SAAADI. This clone was picked up one time. Authors' processing steps: Amplification of reference gene primers was used by the study to estimate nucleated cell counts. Produced via immunoSEQ multiplex PCR; TCRdb's table is partial and in-frame only. The DNA was the basis for D and trimming; V, J and clone size are from that table. This sample has 100,000 to 150,000 clones; around 80% occur once, and the top ten carry approximately 3.9%. The source material was peripheral blood. This TCR came from a woman between 45 and 65 years old with acute or convalescent COVID-19. This chain joins TRBV10-2 and TRBJ2-7; D gene ambiguous. Written as DNA, the CDR3 is TGCGCCTCCTCTTTCGAGACAACCTACGAGCAGTACTTC. Protein product: CASSFETTYEQYF.